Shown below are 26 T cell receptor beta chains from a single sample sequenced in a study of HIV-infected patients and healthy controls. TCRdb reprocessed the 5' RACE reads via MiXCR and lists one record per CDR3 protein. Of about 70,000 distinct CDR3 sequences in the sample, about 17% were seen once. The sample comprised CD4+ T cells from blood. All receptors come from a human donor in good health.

CDR3 sequence (DNA): TGCGCCAGCTTTACCTTAGCGGGAGGGCCCACAGATACGCAGTATTTT. Translated: CASFTLAGGPTDTQYF. The rearrangement joins TRBV5-1 to TRBJ2-3, with 11 bases aligning to TRBD2. The CDR3 has 16 residues. Germline values: CDR1 SGHRS, CDR2 YFSETQ. V was clipped by 7 bases and J by 2 bases; unmatched bases: 9.

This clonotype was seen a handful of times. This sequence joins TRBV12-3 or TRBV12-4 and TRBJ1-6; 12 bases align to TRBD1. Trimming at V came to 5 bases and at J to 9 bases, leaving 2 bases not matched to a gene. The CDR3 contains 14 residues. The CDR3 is CASSGTGGISPLHF. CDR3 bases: TGTGCCAGCAGTGGGACAGGGGGCATTTCACCCCTCCACTTT.

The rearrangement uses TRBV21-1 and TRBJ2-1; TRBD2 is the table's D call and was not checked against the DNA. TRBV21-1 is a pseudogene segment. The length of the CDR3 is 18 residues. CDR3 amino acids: CASSKVGGVGDSLCEQFF. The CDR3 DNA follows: TGTGCCAGCAGCAAAGTTGGGGGGGTTGGGGACTCATTATGTGAGCAGTTCTTC.

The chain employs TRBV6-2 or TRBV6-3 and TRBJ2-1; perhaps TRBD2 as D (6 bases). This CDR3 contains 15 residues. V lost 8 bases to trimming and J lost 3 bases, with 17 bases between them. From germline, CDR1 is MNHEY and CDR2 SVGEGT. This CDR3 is CASAKARGYYNEQFF. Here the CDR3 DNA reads TGTGCCAGCGCTAAGGCACGGGGGTACTACAATGAGCAGTTCTTC.

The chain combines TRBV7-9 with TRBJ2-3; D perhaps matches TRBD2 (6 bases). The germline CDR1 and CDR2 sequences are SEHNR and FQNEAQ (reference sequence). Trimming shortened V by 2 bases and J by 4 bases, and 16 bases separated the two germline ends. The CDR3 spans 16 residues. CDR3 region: CASSLRLTAGADTQYF. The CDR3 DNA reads TGTGCCAGCAGCTTACGGCTCACAGCGGGTGCAGATACGCAGTATTTT.

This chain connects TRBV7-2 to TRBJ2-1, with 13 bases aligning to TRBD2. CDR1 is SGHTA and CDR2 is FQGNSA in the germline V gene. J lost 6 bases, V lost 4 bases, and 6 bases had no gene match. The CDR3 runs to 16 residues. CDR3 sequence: CASSSGRTSGSNEQFF. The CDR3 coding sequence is TGTGCCAGCAGCTCAGGGAGGACTAGCGGGAGCAATGAGCAGTTCTTC. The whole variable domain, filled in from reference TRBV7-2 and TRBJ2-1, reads GAGVSQSPSNKVTEKGKDVELRCDPISGHTALYWYRQSLGQGLEFLIYFQGNSAPDKSGLPSDRFSAERTGGSVSTLTIQRTQQEDSAVYLCASSSGRTSGSNEQFFGPGTRLTVL.

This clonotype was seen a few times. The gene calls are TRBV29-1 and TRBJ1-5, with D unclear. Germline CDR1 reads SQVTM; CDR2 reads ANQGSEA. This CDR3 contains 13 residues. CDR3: CSAGGNSNQPQHF. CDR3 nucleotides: TGCAGTGCAGGAGGGAATAGCAATCAGCCCCAGCATTTT.

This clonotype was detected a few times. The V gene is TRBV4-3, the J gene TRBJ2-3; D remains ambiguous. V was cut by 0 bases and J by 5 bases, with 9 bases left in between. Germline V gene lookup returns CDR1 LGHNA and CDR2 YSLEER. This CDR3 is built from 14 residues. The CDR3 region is CASSQDALGDTQYF. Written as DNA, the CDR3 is TGCGCCAGCAGCCAAGACGCGCTCGGAGATACGCAGTATTTT.

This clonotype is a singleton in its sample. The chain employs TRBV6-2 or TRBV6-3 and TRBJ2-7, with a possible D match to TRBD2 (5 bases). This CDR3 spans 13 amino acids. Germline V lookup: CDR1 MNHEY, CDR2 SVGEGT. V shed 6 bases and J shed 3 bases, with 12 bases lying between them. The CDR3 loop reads CASRKTGFYEQYF. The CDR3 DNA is TGTGCCAGCAGAAAAACGGGGTTCTACGAGCAGTACTTC.

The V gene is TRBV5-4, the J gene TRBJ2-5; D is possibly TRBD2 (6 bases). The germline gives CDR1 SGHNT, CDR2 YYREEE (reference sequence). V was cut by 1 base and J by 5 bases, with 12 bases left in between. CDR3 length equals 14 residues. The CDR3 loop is CASSLREGGETQYF. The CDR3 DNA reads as TGTGCCAGCAGCTTGCGGGAAGGAGGGGAGACCCAGTACTTC.

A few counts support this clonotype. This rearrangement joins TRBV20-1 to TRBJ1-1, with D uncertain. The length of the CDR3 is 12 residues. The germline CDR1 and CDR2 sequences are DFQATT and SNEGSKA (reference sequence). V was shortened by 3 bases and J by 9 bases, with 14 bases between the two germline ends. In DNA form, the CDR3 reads TGCAGTGCTAGGACCGGGCCGTTCAAAGCTTTCTTT. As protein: CSARTGPFKAFF.

Here the CDR3 reads CASGPQQGEGMNTEAFF. The CDR3 DNA sequence: TGTGCCAGCGGCCCTCAACAGGGGGAAGGCATGAACACTGAAGCTTTCTTT. The chain links TRBV7-2 to TRBJ1-1; 8 nucleotides align to TRBD1. Unmatched junction bases numbered 14, after V lost 8 bases and J lost 0 bases. CDR1 and CDR2 (germline): SGHTA, FQGNSA. The length of the CDR3 is 17 residues.

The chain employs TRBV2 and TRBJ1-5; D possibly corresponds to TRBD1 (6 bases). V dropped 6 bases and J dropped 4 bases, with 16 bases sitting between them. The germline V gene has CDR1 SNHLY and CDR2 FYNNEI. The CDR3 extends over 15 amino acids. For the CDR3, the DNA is TGTGCCAGCAGCAAACGGGACAACGGGAATCAGCCCCAGCATTTT. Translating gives CASSKRDNGNQPQHF.

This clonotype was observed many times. CDR3 in amino acids: CASSRYSPNSGANVLTF. The CDR3 coding sequence is TGTGCCAGCAGCCGTTACTCACCGAATTCTGGGGCCAACGTCCTGACTTTC. The V call is TRBV6-5, the J call TRBJ2-6, with D uncertain. Deletions cut 6 bases from V and 1 base from J, with 16 bases between. The CDR3 loop spans 17 amino acids. Looked up from germline, CDR1 is MNHEY and CDR2 is SVGAGI.

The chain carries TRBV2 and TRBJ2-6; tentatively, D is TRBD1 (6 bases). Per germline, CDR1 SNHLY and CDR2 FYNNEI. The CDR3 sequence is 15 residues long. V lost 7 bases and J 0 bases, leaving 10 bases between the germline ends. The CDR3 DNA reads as TGTGCCAGCACGACAGGTTCCTCTGGGGCCAACGTCCTGACTTTC. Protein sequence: CASTTGSSGANVLTF.

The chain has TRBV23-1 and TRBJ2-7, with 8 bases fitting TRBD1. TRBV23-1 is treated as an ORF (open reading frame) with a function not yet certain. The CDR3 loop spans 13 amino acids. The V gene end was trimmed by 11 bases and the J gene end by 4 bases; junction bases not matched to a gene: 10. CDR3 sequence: CASEGTGEYEQYF. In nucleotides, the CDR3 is TGCGCCTCCGAGGGGACAGGAGAGTACGAGCAGTACTTC.

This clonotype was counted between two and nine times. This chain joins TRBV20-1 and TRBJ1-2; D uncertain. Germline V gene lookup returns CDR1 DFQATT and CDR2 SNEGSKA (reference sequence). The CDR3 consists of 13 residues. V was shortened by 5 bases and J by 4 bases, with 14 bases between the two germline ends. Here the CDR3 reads CSASPYSGYGYTF. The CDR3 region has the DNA TGCAGTGCTTCCCCGTATTCGGGCTATGGCTACACCTTC.

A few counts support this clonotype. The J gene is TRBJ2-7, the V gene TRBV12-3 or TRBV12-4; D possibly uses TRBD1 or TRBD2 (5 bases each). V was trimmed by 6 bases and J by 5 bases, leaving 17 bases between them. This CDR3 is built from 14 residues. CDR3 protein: CASSPPGPPNEQYF. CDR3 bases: TGTGCCAGCAGCCCACCGGGACCACCGAACGAGCAGTACTTC.

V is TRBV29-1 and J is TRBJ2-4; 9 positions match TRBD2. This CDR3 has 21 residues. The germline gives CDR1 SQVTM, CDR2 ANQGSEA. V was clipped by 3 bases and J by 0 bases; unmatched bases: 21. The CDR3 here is CSVETSGGHMTSKRAKNIQYF. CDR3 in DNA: TGCAGCGTTGAGACAAGCGGGGGGCACATGACCTCGAAGCGAGCCAAAAACATTCAGTACTTC.

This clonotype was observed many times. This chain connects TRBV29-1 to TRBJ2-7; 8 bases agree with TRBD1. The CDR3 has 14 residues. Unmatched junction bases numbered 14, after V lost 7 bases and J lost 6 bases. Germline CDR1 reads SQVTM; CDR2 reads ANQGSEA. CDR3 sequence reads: CSAIKADREGEQYF. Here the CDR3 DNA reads TGCAGCGCTATCAAAGCGGACAGGGAAGGCGAGCAGTACTTC.

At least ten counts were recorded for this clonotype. CDR3 loop: CSVVGAQETQYF. CDR3 nucleotides: TGCAGCGTTGTAGGGGCTCAAGAGACCCAGTACTTC. J is TRBJ2-5 and V is TRBV29-1, with D perhaps matching TRBD1 (5 bases). Per the germline V gene, CDR1 is SQVTM and CDR2 is ANQGSEA. The CDR3 totals 12 residues. Deletions cut 4 bases from V and 2 bases from J, with 8 bases between.

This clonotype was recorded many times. As DNA, the CDR3 is TGTGCCAGCAGTTTAGGGGACAGGGGCTATAGCAATCAGCCCCAGCATTTT. This sequence encodes CASSLGDRGYSNQPQHF. The chain recombines TRBV12-3 or TRBV12-4 with TRBJ1-5, with 10 bases fitting TRBD1. V was clipped by 1 base and J by 0 bases; unmatched bases: 3. This CDR3 region has 17 residues.

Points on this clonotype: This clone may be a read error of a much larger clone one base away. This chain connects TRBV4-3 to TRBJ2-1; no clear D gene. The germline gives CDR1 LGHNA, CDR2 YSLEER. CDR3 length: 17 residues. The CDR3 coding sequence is TGCGCCAGCAGCCAAGATTTAGGTGCGTTCTCCTACAGTGAGCAGTTCTTC. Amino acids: CASSQDLGAFSYSEQFF.

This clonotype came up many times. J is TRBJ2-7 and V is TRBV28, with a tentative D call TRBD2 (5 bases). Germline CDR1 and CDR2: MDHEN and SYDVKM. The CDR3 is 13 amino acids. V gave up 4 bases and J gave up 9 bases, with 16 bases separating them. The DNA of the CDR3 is TGTGCCAGCAGTTCCGGGAACCCCCGGGGGCAGTACTTC. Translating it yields CASSSGNPRGQYF.

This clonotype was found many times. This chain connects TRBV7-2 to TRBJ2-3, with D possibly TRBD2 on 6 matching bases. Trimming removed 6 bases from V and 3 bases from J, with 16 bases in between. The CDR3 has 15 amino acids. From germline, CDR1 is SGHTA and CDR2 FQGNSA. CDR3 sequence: CASRSLGTRTDTQYF. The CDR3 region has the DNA TGTGCCAGCAGGTCCCTTGGGACTCGGACAGATACGCAGTATTTT.

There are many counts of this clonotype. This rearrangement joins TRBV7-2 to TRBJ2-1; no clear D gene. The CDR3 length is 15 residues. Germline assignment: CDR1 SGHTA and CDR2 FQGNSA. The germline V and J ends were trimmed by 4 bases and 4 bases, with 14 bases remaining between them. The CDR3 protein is CASSSSFQPYNEQFF. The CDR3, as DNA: TGTGCCAGCAGCTCGAGCTTCCAACCTTACAATGAGCAGTTCTTC.